This TCR beta chain was profiled in a study of T cell responses to AZD1222 COVID-19 vaccine. Overall study results and limits: The number of AZD1222 recipients seropositive at baseline was only five or six. The repertoires were collected only after the peak T cell response. Regions 160-218 and 743-854 held dominance among vaccine-associated CD4 TCRs, which spanned spike.

V was clipped by 7 bases and J by 1 base; unmatched bases: 4. The germline V gene encodes CDR1 MNHEY and CDR2 SMNVEV (reference sequence). The CDR3 sequence is 14 residues long. Only in-frame clones appear in the TCRdb table, and some are missing; sequencing was by immunoSEQ multiplex PCR. The sample has some 170,000 clones, roughly nine tenths seen once. In the case of this clone: Its antigen is undetermined.

The chain joins TRBV27 to TRBJ2-3; 8 bases fit TRBD2. Sequencing was performed on peripheral blood, taken on day 0 of MenACWY control vaccination. This clonotype was sampled from an adult in good health. For the CDR3, the DNA is TGTGCCAGCAAACTACTAGCGGGCACAGATACGCAGTATTTT. It encodes CASKLLAGTDTQYF.